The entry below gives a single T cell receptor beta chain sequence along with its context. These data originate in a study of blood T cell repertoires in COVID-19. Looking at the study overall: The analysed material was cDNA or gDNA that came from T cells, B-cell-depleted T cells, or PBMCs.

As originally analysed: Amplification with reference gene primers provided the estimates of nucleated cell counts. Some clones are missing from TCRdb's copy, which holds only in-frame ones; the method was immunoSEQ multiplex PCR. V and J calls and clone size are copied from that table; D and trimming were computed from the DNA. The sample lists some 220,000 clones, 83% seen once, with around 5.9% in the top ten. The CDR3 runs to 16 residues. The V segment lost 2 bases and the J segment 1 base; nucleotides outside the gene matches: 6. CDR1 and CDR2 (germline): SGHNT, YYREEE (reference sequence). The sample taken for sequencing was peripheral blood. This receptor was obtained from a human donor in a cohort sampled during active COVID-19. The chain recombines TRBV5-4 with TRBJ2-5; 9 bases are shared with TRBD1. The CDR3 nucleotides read TGTGCCAGCAGCTTTCCCGCGGGACAGGGCCAAGAGACCCAGTACTTC. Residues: CASSFPAGQGQETQYF. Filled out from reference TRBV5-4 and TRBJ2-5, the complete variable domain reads ETGVTQSPTHLIKTRGQQVTLRCSSQSGHNTVSWYQQALGQGPQFIFQYYREEENGRGNFPPRFSGLQFPNYSSELNVNALELDDSALYLCASSFPAGQGQETQYFGPGTRLLVL.